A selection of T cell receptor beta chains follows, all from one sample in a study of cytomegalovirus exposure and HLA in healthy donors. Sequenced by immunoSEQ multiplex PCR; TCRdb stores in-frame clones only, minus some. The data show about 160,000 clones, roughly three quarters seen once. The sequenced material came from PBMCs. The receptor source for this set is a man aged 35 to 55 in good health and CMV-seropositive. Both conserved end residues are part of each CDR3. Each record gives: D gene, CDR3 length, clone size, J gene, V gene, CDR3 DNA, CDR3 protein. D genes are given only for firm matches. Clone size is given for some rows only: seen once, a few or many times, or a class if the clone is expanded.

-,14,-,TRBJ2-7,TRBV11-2,TGTGCCAGCAGCCCAGACACGGCTCCCTACGAGCAGTACTTC,CASSPDTAPYEQYF
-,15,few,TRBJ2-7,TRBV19,TGTGCCAGTAGTAAGGACGTGGGGACTTCCTACGAGCAGTACTTC,CASSKDVGTSYEQYF
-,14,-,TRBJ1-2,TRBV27,TGTGCCAGCAGTCCACGGGGGATAGGCTATGGCTACACCTTC,CASSPRGIGYGYTF
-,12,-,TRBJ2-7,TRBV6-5,TGTGCCAGCACGGGGGGCGGCTACGAGCAGTACTTC,CASTGGGYEQYF
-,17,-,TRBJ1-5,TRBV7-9,TGTTCCAGCAGCTTTGGAGGGGTAACCGATCTCAATCAGCCCCAGCATTTT,CSSSFGGVTDLNQPQHF
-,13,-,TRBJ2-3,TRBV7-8,TGTGCCAGCAGCGCCGGTAGCACAGATACGCAGTATTTT,CASSAGSTDTQYF
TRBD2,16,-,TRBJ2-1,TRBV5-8,TGTGCCAGCAGCTTGACTCTAGCGGGGGGGGTAAATGAGCAGTTCTTC,CASSLTLAGGVNEQFF
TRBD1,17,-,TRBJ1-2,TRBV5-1,TGCGCCAGCAGCTTGGTTCCCTCGGGACAGGGGAACTATGGCTACACCTTC,CASSLVPSGQGNYGYTF
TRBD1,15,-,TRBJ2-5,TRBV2,TGTGCCAGCAGTGAAACGACAGGGACCCAAGAGACCCAGTACTTC,CASSETTGTQETQYF
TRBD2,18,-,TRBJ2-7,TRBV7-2,TGTGCCAGCAGCTCCACTCGCCCAGGACTAGCGGGGGGCGTCGAGCAGTACTTC,CASSSTRPGLAGGVEQYF
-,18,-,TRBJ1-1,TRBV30,TGTGCCTGGAGCCCTGCGACTTTAAGTTATACAGGAAAAACTGAAGCTTTCTTT,CAWSPATLSYTGKTEAFF
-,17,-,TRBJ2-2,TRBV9,TGTGCCAGCACCTACACCCCAGGCGGGGAGACCACCGGGGAGCTGTTTTTT,CASTYTPGGETTGELFF
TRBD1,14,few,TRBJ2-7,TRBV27,TGTGCCAGCAGTCCACGGGACAGCCACTACGAGCAGTACTTC,CASSPRDSHYEQYF
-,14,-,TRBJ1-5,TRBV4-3,TGCGCCAGCGGGCCCCTCGGCAGCCCCGGGGCCCAGCATTTT,CASGPLGSPGAQHF
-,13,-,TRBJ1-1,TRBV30,TGTGCCCATGGGAGGATTGGGAACACTGAAGCTTTCTTT,CAHGRIGNTEAFF
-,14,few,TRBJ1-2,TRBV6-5,TGTGCCAGCAGTTACTCAGCACAGGGAGATGGCTACACCTTC,CASSYSAQGDGYTF
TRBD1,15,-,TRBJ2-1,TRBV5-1,TGCGCCAGCAGCTTCGGACAGGTCTCCTACAATGAGCAGTTCTTC,CASSFGQVSYNEQFF
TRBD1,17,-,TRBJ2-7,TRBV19,TGTGCCAGTAGTATGGTACTCCGACAGGGTCTAGTCTACGAGCAGTACTTC,CASSMVLRQGLVYEQYF
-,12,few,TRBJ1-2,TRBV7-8,TGTGCCAGCAGCTTAGGCGGTGATGGCTACACCTTC,CASSLGGDGYTF
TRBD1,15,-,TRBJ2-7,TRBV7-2,TGTGCCAGCAGCTTAAGGACAGGGAAGGGTTACGAGCAGTACTTC,CASSLRTGKGYEQYF
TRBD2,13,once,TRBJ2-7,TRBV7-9,TGTGCCAGCAGCTGGGGGGGAGGATACGAGCAGTACTTC,CASSWGGGYEQYF
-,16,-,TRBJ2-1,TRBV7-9,TGTGCCAGCAGCTTAGCGCTAGGGCCCCGGGGCAATGAGCAGTTCTTC,CASSLALGPRGNEQFF
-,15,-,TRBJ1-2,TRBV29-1,TGCAGCGTTGAAGATCGCCTCGGGATTAACTATGGCTACACCTTC,CSVEDRLGINYGYTF
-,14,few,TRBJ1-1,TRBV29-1,TGCAGCGTTGGACAGATGACCTGGTACACTGAAGCTTTCTTT,CSVGQMTWYTEAFF
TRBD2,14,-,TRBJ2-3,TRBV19,TGTGCCAGTAGTCGTAGCGGGGGCACAGATACGCAGTATTTT,CASSRSGGTDTQYF
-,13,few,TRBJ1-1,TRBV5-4,TGTGCCAGCACCTGGGACTCAGGAGCTGAAGCTTTCTTT,CASTWDSGAEAFF
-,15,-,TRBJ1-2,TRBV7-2,TGTGCCAGCAGCTTAGGCGGCAGGGGATCGGATGGCTACACCTTC,CASSLGGRGSDGYTF